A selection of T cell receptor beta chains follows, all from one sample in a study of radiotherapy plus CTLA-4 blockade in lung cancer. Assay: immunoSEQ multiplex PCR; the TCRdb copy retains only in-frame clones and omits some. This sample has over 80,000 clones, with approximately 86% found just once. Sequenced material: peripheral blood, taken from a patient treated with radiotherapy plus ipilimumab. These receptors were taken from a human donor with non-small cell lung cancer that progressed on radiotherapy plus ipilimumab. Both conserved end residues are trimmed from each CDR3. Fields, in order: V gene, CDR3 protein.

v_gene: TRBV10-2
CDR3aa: ASCPHQHNEQF

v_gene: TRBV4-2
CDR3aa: ASSQEPGTSTYEQY

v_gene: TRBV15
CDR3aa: ATSPLVGGSLVSHTQY

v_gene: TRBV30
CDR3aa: ASRQGPGKPQH

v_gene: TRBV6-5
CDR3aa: ASTSQGDTQY

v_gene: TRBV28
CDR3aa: GVVGRISYEQY

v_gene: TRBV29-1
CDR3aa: SVDVGQGATGELF

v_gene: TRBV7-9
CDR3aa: ASSPRAGEGNTIY

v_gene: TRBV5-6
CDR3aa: ASSLPGLAVQETQY

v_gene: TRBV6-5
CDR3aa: ASGRPGANVLT

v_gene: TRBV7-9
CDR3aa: ASSFQGDTQY

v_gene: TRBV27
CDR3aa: ASRNSGGVGNEQF

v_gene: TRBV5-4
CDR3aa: ASSLVGYEQY

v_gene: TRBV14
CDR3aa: ASSQDVAKEQF

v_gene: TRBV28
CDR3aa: ASRGWGQNNSPLH

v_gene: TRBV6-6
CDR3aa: ASRTTGANYGYT

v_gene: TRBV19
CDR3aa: ASSPRGLAGGPVSSEQF

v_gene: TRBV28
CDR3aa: ASSLWKGQFSGNTIY

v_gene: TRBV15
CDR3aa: ATSREGLQGSDQPQH

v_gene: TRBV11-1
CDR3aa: ASSLSTGVGSYEQY

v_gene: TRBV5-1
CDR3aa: ASSLAGTSPNYEQY

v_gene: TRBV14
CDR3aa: ASSQVGGHNYGYT

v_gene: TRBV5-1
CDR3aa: ASSLLGGTYEQY

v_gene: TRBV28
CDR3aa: ASSLGGTGYQPQH

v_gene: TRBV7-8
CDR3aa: ASSFSSDGEAF

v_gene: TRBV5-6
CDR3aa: ASSSGHGYEQY

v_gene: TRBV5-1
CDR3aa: ASSYEDSSNQPQH

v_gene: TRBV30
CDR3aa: AWSVDHGYGYT

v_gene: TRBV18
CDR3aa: ASSPGWANYGYT

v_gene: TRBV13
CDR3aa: ASSLAGEPQH

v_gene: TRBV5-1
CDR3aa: ASSWLGLEAF

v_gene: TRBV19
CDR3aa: ASSLDRGGSPLH

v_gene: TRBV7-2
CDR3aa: ASSSSGQYEQY

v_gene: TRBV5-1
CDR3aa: ASTLGSGGKETQY

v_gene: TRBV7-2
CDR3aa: ASSTRPEASYEQY

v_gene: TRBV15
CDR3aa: ATSKGQSAFQPQH

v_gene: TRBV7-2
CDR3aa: ASSPVAPSTGELF